This TCR beta chain appears in the sequencing data of a study of T-cell memory formation after mild COVID-19 (dated by TCRdb to about 2021). The study in broad terms: Most TCR sequence clusters were specific to one of the two donors. T-cell clones expanding and contracting after mild COVID-19 in two donors were tracked by longitudinal TCRalpha and TCRbeta repertoire sequencing. Two young, previously healthy adult volunteers, one female and one male, were included in the cohort. Here is what the overall study found, with its caveats: Some responding clones were found in pre-infection memory, which suggests that pre-existing cross-reactive memory T cells took part in the SARS-CoV-2 response. The study covered only a couple of mild cases, and larger cohorts including severe cases with pre-infection samples were considered necessary. Clones that contracted from day 15 to 85 showed balanced CD4/CD8 phenotypes, whereas a second wave of clones that expanded from day 15 to 37 leaned towards CD4+. Contracting CD4+ clones were located mainly in the CM and EM memory subsets, whereas CD8+ clones were found to be enriched in EMRA. SARS-CoV-2 specificity was not confirmed for the second-wave clones peaking on day 37.

About this clonotype: This receptor's antigen is unknown. No base-level quality is on record; no much larger clone is a single base apart.

The sequencing machine was an Illumina NovaSeq 6000. Using 5'RACE with constant-segment primers, TCRalpha and TCRbeta cDNA libraries were constructed, with sample barcodes and unique molecular identifiers added in the process. RNA was extracted from every sample with Trizol reagent. The libraries were amplified in two PCR steps, and the second step added a second sample barcode and Illumina TruSeq adapters. Sequencing of libraries was performed on an Illumina NovaSeq with 2 x 150 bp paired-end reads. As for the authors' bioinformatics: Demultiplexing of reads and collapsing into UMI-guided consensus sequences were performed with migec v1.2.7. With mixcr v2.1.11, UMI consensuses were aligned to TRA and TRB V and J templates and assembled into clonotypes. A clonotype was counted as expanded or contracted only if both edgeR and NoisET called the change significant, with noise models trained on biological replicates. edgeR calls used a false discovery rate-adjusted p below 0.01 and a log2 fold-change threshold of 1. PCA with hierarchical clustering of max-normalized trajectories of the 1000 most abundant clonotypes was used as exploratory dynamics analysis. The CD4 or CD8 phenotype of responding clones was assigned using the separately sequenced CD4+ and CD8+ repertoires. Using fastp trimming at Q25 and MiXCR clonotype assembly, TCRdb reanalyzed the public sequencing data and kept in-frame beta chains. When rows share a CDR3 protein, they turn into one entry using the most common DNA and genes. These V and J calls are TCRdb output, not the study's own analysis. In this sample the table shows about 470,000 distinct CDR3 sequences, 15% to 20% of which occur a single time. 12% of the sample is taken by the ten largest.

The CDR3 spans 14 residues, from the cysteine through the phenylalanine. Only the CDR3 region is kept as DNA, spanning 42 bases read in frame from base 1. CDR1 SGHDN and CDR2 FVKESK are derived from the germline V gene. V is shortened by 5 bases, J by 4 bases, and the region joining them spans 13 bases. Ficoll-Paque density gradient centrifugation was used to isolate PBMCs. The TCR originated in an adult woman who had mild COVID-19 (a few samples of this study predate the infection). The sample titles of this study are shuffled in the database, so cell type and time point are left out; the donor was told from shared clones. Sample: PBMCs or a T cell subset sorted from them (not recorded which). The chain uses TRBV14 and TRBJ2-3; the D gene assignment is ambiguous. The sequence in DNA is TGTGCCAGCAGCTGGAAGGTTCCTTCAGATACGCAGTATTTT. Translation gives CASSWKVPSDTQYF.